These 8 T cell receptor beta chains came from one sample sequenced in a study of cytomegalovirus exposure and HLA in healthy donors. The PCR used 60 Vbeta and 13 Jbeta primers. Generated by immunoSEQ multiplex PCR, the TCRdb table keeps only in-frame clones and is missing some. The table lists some 130,000 clones, 65% to 80% of them singletons. The sequenced material came from PBMCs. These receptors came from a man between 40 and 49 years old in good health and CMV-seronegative.

The chain links TRBV11-3 to TRBJ2-7; D perhaps matches TRBD1 (5 bases). The CDR3 loop spans 12 amino acids. With 8 bases removed from V and 3 bases from J, the gap between germline ends came to 11 bases. The germline CDR1 and CDR2 sequences are SGHNT and YENEEA. The CDR3 sequence is CASGWGVYEQYF. Here the CDR3 DNA reads TGTGCCAGCGGGTGGGGCGTCTACGAGCAGTACTTC. Based on the CDR3 plus reference TRBV11-3 and TRBJ2-7, the full variable domain is EAGVVQSPRYKIIEKKQPVAFWCNPISGHNTLYWYLQNLGQGPELLIRYENEEAVDDSQLPKDRFSAERLKGVDSTLKIQPAELGDSAVYLCASGWGVYEQYFGPGTRLTVT.

The CDR3 DNA sequence: TGTGCCAGCAGTTTATCGTCCGGAGCGGGGATGGGGGATCAGCCCCAGCATTTT. It specifies CASSLSSGAGMGDQPQHF. J is TRBJ1-5 and V is TRBV27; D might be TRBD1 (5 bases). Trimming cost V 0 bases and J 5 bases, with 20 bases left between them. Germline CDR1 reads MNHEY; CDR2 reads SMNVEV (reference sequence). The CDR3 totals 18 residues.

The chain uses TRBV6-5 and TRBJ2-7; possibly TRBD1 for D (6 bases). The germline V and J ends were trimmed by 6 bases and 3 bases, with 18 bases remaining between them. This CDR3 has 15 amino acids. Germline lookup yields CDR1 MNHEY and CDR2 SVGAGI. Written as DNA, the CDR3 is TGTGCCAGCAGCCCCCAGGGGTGGCTGGGCTACGAGCAGTACTTC. Translated: CASSPQGWLGYEQYF.

This clone was recorded only once. This rearrangement joins TRBV30 to TRBJ2-5; D might be TRBD1 (6 bases). Germline CDR1 GTSNPN, CDR2 SVGIG (reference sequence). V lost 3 bases, J lost 2 bases, and 16 bases lay in between. The CDR3 extends over 15 amino acids. The CDR3 spells CAWRKTGSAQETQYF. The CDR3 DNA follows: TGTGCCTGGAGGAAAACAGGGTCCGCGCAAGAGACCCAGTACTTC.

The chain recombines TRBV18 with TRBJ1-1; a possible D gene is TRBD1 (5 bases). The CDR3 covers 12 residues. V lost 2 bases, J lost 8 bases, and 9 bases lay in between. In germline, CDR1 is KGHSH, CDR2 LQKENI. For the CDR3, the DNA is TGTGCCAGCTCACCAAGACAGCGCGAAGCTTTCTTT. Amino acid sequence: CASSPRQREAFF. Filled out from reference TRBV18 and TRBJ1-1, the complete variable domain reads NAGVMQNPRHLVRRRGQEARLRCSPMKGHSHVYWYRQLPEEGLKFMVYLQKENIIDESGMPKERFSAEFPKEGPSILRIQQVVRGDSAAYFCASSPRQREAFFGQGTRLTVV.

This chain joins TRBV27 and TRBJ1-2; D remains ambiguous. The CDR3 loop spans 15 amino acids. CDR1 is MNHEY and CDR2 is SMNVEV in the germline V gene (reference sequence). V was shortened by 3 bases and J by 0 bases, with 11 bases between the two germline ends. This CDR3 reads CASSFMSEPNYGYTF. Written as DNA, the CDR3 is TGTGCCAGCAGTTTTATGAGCGAACCTAACTATGGCTACACCTTC.

This clone appeared a few times. This sequence joins TRBV27 and TRBJ2-7; D not certain. From germline, CDR1 is MNHEY and CDR2 SMNVEV (reference sequence). The germline V and J ends were trimmed by 5 bases and 5 bases, with 7 bases remaining between them. This CDR3 has 11 residues. The CDR3 nucleotides read TGTGCCAGCAGTCCGCCTAACGAGCAGTACTTC. Its protein is CASSPPNEQYF.

The chain uses TRBV7-7 and TRBJ2-2, with D unresolved. V dropped 5 bases and J dropped 5 bases, with 6 bases sitting between them. The V gene's germline CDR1 is SSHAT and CDR2 FNYEAQ (reference sequence). This CDR3 is built from 12 residues. DNA of the CDR3: TGTGCCAGCAGCCCTCGGACCGGGGAGCTGTTTTTT. The encoded protein is CASSPRTGELFF. Full variable domain (remainder filled in from reference TRBV7-7 and TRBJ2-2): GAGVSQSPRYKVTKRGQDVTLRCDPISSHATLYWYQQALGQGPEFLTYFNYEAQPDKSGLPSDRFSAERPEGSISTLTIQRTEQRDSAMYRCASSPRTGELFFGEGSRLTVL.